This is a list of T cell receptor beta chains from one sample in a study of blood T cell repertoires in COVID-19. Data came from immunoSEQ multiplex PCR; TCRdb stores just in-frame clones and leaves some out. The sample includes some 240,000 clones, around 80% seen only once; the top ten take about 1.5%. Sequenced material: peripheral blood. The source is a woman aged 40 to 50 who had recovered from COVID-19. The CDR3 runs from the conserved cysteine through the conserved F or W. A D gene is named only where the DNA matches it firmly. The size entry is marked missing in some rows and otherwise reads once, few, many or a size class.

j_call	v_call	clone_size	d_call	cdr3_nt	cdr3_aa
TRBJ2-5	TRBV4-1	.	.	TGCGCCAGCAGCCAAGATTCGTCAGGGCGTGAGACCCAGTACTTC	CASSQDSSGRETQYF
TRBJ2-7	TRBV7-8	.	TRBD1	TGTGCCAGCAGCTACTGGACAGGGGAGGGGGAGCAGTACTTC	CASSYWTGEGEQYF
TRBJ2-7	TRBV10-2	.	.	TGCGCCAGCAGTGGGGGCAGTCCCTACGAGCAGTACTTC	CASSGGSPYEQYF
TRBJ1-3	TRBV29-1	.	.	TGCAGCGTTCTCAGGGGATCTGGAAACACCATATATTTT	CSVLRGSGNTIYF
TRBJ2-3	TRBV7-9	.	.	TGTGCCAGCAGCTCCACTGATACGCAGTATTTT	CASSSTDTQYF
TRBJ2-1	TRBV29-1	.	.	TGCAGCGTTGAACTGCAGGCAGCAACTTACAATGAGCAGTTCTTC	CSVELQAATYNEQFF
TRBJ2-3	TRBV5-1	.	TRBD1	TGCGCCAGCAGCTTCGGGGGACAGGTAGGGACAGATACGCAGTATTTT	CASSFGGQVGTDTQYF
TRBJ2-5	TRBV5-1	.	TRBD2	TGCGCCAGCAGCCCCCTAGCGGGGACGGAGACCCAGTACTTC	CASSPLAGTETQYF
TRBJ2-1	TRBV12-3/TRBV12-4	.	.	TGTGCCAGCAGTTTAGTTGCCGGGGAAAAGCAGTTCTTC	CASSLVAGEKQFF
TRBJ2-7	TRBV28	few	TRBD1	TGTGCCAGCAGCCCATGGACAGGGTCTGGCGAGCAGTACTTC	CASSPWTGSGEQYF
TRBJ1-1	TRBV13	.	TRBD1	TGTGCCAGCAGCAGAACAGGGGTCTCTGAAGCTTTCTTT	CASSRTGVSEAFF
TRBJ2-1	TRBV7-3	.	TRBD2	TGTGCCAGCAGCTTAAGACCGTCTAGCGGCTACAATGAGCAGTTCTTC	CASSLRPSSGYNEQFF
TRBJ1-1	TRBV12-5	.	.	TGTGCTAGTGGTGCCCCTGGGGGAGGCACTGAAGCTTTCTTT	CASGAPGGGTEAFF
TRBJ1-6	TRBV7-9	once	TRBD1	TGTGCCAGCAGCTTAACAGGGGATAATTCACCCCTCCACTTT	CASSLTGDNSPLHF
TRBJ1-2	TRBV12-3/TRBV12-4	.	.	TGTGCCACCGAATTTCGGTTTTCCTATGGCTACACCTTC	CATEFRFSYGYTF
TRBJ1-1	TRBV25-1	once	.	TGTGCCAGCAGTGAATATAGAGGGCTAGGGGACTCCACTGAAGCTTTCTTT	CASSEYRGLGDSTEAFF
TRBJ2-3	TRBV28	.	.	TGTGCCAGCAGTTCCGATAGCATAGTCTCTGATACGCAGTATTTT	CASSSDSIVSDTQYF
TRBJ2-5	TRBV5-1	.	.	TGCGCCAGCAGCTTGGAGAGGGGGGAGACCCAGTACTTC	CASSLERGETQYF
TRBJ2-3	TRBV7-2	.	TRBD2	TGTGCCAGCAGCTTCAGCGGGGGGGCGATAGATACGCAGTATTTT	CASSFSGGAIDTQYF
TRBJ1-6	TRBV19	.	.	TGTGCCAGTAGTATTTTCGACAGGAGTAATTCACCCCTCCACTTT	CASSIFDRSNSPLHF
TRBJ1-5	TRBV27	few	.	TGTGCCAGCAGTTTGGCAGGGTATAGCAATCAGCCCCAGCATTTT	CASSLAGYSNQPQHF
TRBJ1-1	TRBV12-3/TRBV12-4	few	.	TGTGCCAGCAGTTTAAGGGGGAACACTGAAGCTTTCTTT	CASSLRGNTEAFF
TRBJ2-1	TRBV6-5	.	.	TGTGCCAGCACCCAGGACAGTACCTACAATGAGCAGTTCTTC	CASTQDSTYNEQFF
TRBJ2-3	TRBV5-1	.	.	TGCGCCAGCAGCACTGGACAGCCCGGGACAGATACGCAGTATTTT	CASSTGQPGTDTQYF
TRBJ2-7	TRBV18	few	TRBD2	TGTGCCAGCTCACCGACATGGCCTAGCGGGGGGGACTCCTACGAGCAGTACTTC	CASSPTWPSGGDSYEQYF
TRBJ2-2	TRBV27	few	TRBD1	TGTGCCTCATCAAAGGATGCCGGACAGGGTTCCGGGGAGCTGTTTTTT	CASSKDAGQGSGELFF
TRBJ2-1	TRBV5-1	.	TRBD2	TGCGCCAGCAGCTTGGTCGGGGGGTCTAACAATGAGCAGTTCTTC	CASSLVGGSNNEQFF
TRBJ2-1	TRBV7-2	.	.	TGTGCCAGCAGCTTAGACGGGGTTCTACACAATGAGCAGTTCTTC	CASSLDGVLHNEQFF
TRBJ1-3	TRBV30	.	.	TGTGCCTGGAGAGCCCGGGGACTGAGCTCTGGAAACACCATATATTTT	CAWRARGLSSGNTIYF
TRBJ2-7	TRBV7-8	.	.	TGTGCCAGCAGCGGGGGGTTGCGCTACGAGCAGTACTTC	CASSGGLRYEQYF
TRBJ1-1	TRBV18	.	.	TGTGCCAGCTCACCACTCTCAGGGATACGGAACACTGAAGCTTTCTTT	CASSPLSGIRNTEAFF
TRBJ2-2	TRBV6-1	.	.	TGTGCCAGCAGTGACCGTGCCGGGGAGCTGTTTTTT	CASSDRAGELFF
TRBJ1-5	TRBV2	few	.	TGTGCCAGCAACGGACAGCTTGGGAATCAGCCCCAGCATTTT	CASNGQLGNQPQHF
TRBJ2-7	TRBV7-2	.	TRBD2	TGTGCCAGCAGCTTAGAACTAGCGGGGGCCACGCGAGCCTACGAGCAGTACTTC	CASSLELAGATRAYEQYF
TRBJ1-5	TRBV19	.	.	TGTGCCAGTAGTATTGGAGTTTATAGCAATCAGCCCCAGCATTTT	CASSIGVYSNQPQHF
TRBJ2-1	TRBV5-4	once	TRBD2	TGTGCCAGCAGCTTGTTCCCGGGCGGGGGGGCAGAGAATGAGCAGTTCTTC	CASSLFPGGGAENEQFF
TRBJ2-3	TRBV5-1	.	TRBD2	TGCGCCAGCAGCCCGCGACTAGCGGGAGACACAGATACGCAGTATTTT	CASSPRLAGDTDTQYF
TRBJ2-2	TRBV15	.	.	TGTGCCACCAGCAGAGTCAACGGGGAGCTGTTTTTT	CATSRVNGELFF
TRBJ2-3	TRBV5-4	.	.	TGTGCCAGCAGCTTGTATGGAGGGGCTGGCACAGATACGCAGTATTTT	CASSLYGGAGTDTQYF
TRBJ2-3	TRBV2	.	TRBD1	TGTGCCAGCCGACAGGGGACAGATACGCAGTATTTT	CASRQGTDTQYF
TRBJ1-1	TRBV5-1	.	TRBD1	TGCGCCAGCAGCTTGGAGGGACAGACTGAAGCTTTCTTT	CASSLEGQTEAFF
TRBJ2-7	TRBV6-5	once	.	TGTGCCAGCAGAGGCGGGGCGGCATCCTACGAGCAGTACTTC	CASRGGAASYEQYF
TRBJ1-1	TRBV14	.	.	TGTGCCAGCAGCCAACGTGAGGCTAACACTGAAGCTTTCTTT	CASSQREANTEAFF
TRBJ2-5	TRBV18	.	TRBD1	TGTGCCAGCTCACCAGAGACAGGGGTCGAGACCCAGTACTTC	CASSPETGVETQYF
TRBJ2-7	TRBV7-3	.	TRBD1	TGTGCCAGCAGCCCCTCACCCGACAGGGGCGAGCAGTACTTC	CASSPSPDRGEQYF
TRBJ2-7	TRBV27	.	TRBD1	TGTGCCAGCAGTTCCTTCTACCCACTCCGGGACAGGGACAACGAGCAGTACTTC	CASSSFYPLRDRDNEQYF
TRBJ1-1	TRBV6-2/TRBV6-3	.	.	TGTGCCAGCAGCCACTCCGGGACACATAACACTGAAGCTTTCTTT	CASSHSGTHNTEAFF
TRBJ2-1	TRBV5-1	.	TRBD2	TGCGCCAGCAGCTGGGCTAGCGGGGGGGCCAGTGAGCAGTTCTTC	CASSWASGGASEQFF
TRBJ2-7	TRBV15	.	.	TGTGCCACCAGCAGAGGTCAGGGGCGCGACGAGCAGTACTTC	CATSRGQGRDEQYF
TRBJ1-2	TRBV5-6	.	.	TGTGCCAGCAGCCCGGACAAGTATGGCTACACCTTC	CASSPDKYGYTF
TRBJ1-1	TRBV12-3/TRBV12-4	.	.	TGTGCCAGCAGCCTCTACACTGAAGCTTTCTTT	CASSLYTEAFF
TRBJ2-3	TRBV5-1	.	.	TGCGCCAGCAGCCAGGGCGGCCGGGGGGATACGCAGTATTTT	CASSQGGRGDTQYF
TRBJ1-1	TRBV3-1/TRBV3-2	.	.	TGTGCCAGCAGCCAAGCGCGTAACACTGAAGCTTTCTTT	CASSQARNTEAFF
TRBJ2-7	TRBV6-2/TRBV6-3	.	.	TGTGCCAGCAGTTACCGACTTGACGAGCAGTACTTC	CASSYRLDEQYF